The 30 T cell receptor beta chains below all came from one sample that was sequenced in a study of monozygotic twins with cystic fibrosis. Measured with immunoSEQ multiplex PCR; TCRdb has only the in-frame clones, and not every one. This table has about 22,000 clones, approximately 97% appearing once. The sample consisted of blood. Receptors were obtained from a girl aged 5 to 17 with cystic fibrosis.

The V and J genes are TRBV7-2 and TRBJ2-1, with D perhaps matching TRBD1 or TRBD2 (5 bases each). Germline V gives CDR1 SGHTA, CDR2 FQGNSA. Trimming stripped 7 bases from V and 5 bases from J, with 15 bases between. The CDR3 has 14 amino acids. CDR3 coding DNA: TGTGCCAGCACTACGGGAAGGGGAAACAATGAGCAGTTCTTC. The encoded protein is CASTTGRGNNEQFF.

The rearrangement uses TRBV13 and TRBJ2-1, with D unclear. The V end lost 3 bases, the J end lost 9 bases, and 9 bases lay between the germline ends. Germline lookup yields CDR1 PRHDT and CDR2 FYEKMQ (reference sequence). The CDR3 extends over 12 amino acids. The CDR3 loop is CASSFLFREQFF. As DNA, the CDR3 is TGTGCCAGCAGCTTCCTTTTCCGTGAGCAGTTCTTC.

This sequence joins TRBV21-1 and TRBJ2-5. TRBV21-1 is labeled a pseudogene. This CDR3 region has 17 residues. CDR3: CARESNITELPQETQYF. The DNA for the CDR3 is TGTGCCAGGGAGTCGAATATAACAGAACTCCCACAAGAGACCCAGTACTTC.

The chain employs TRBV21-1 and TRBJ2-7; TRBD1, the D gene given by the table, was not confirmed from the DNA. TRBV21-1 is labeled a pseudogene. CDR3 length: 13 amino acids. The CDR3 nucleotides read TGTGCCAGCAGTCGGACTGAGGCAGGGGAGCAGTACGTC. The encoded protein is CASSRTEAGEQYV.

The V gene is TRBV30, the J gene TRBJ1-4; 9 bases are shared with TRBD1. The ends lost 5 bases at V and 2 bases at J; junction bases unmatched: 6. Germline V gives CDR1 GTSNPN, CDR2 SVGIG (reference sequence). This CDR3 is 15 amino acids long. In DNA form, the CDR3 reads TGTGCCTGGGACAGGGGGACTTCGACTAATGAAAAACTGTTTTTT. Translated: CAWDRGTSTNEKLFF. The entire variable domain, with the rest obtained from reference TRBV30 and TRBJ1-4, is as follows: SQTIHQWPATLVQPVGSPLSLECTVEGTSNPNLYWYRQAAGRGLQLLFYSVGIGQISSEVPQNLSASRPQDRQFILSSKKLLLSDSGFYLCAWDRGTSTNEKLFFGSGTQLSVL.

The rearrangement joins TRBV19 to TRBJ1-2, with D possibly being TRBD1 (6 bases). V was cut by 8 bases and J by 9 bases, with 16 bases left in between. In germline, CDR1 is LNHDA, CDR2 SQIVND (reference sequence). This CDR3 comprises 12 residues. The CDR3 bases are TGTGCCAGTGCTGACAGGTTAATGAGCTACACCTTC. This translates into CASADRLMSYTF.

V is TRBV18 and J is TRBJ2-1, with TRBD2 matching over 8 bases. Germline CDR1 and CDR2: KGHSH and LQKENI. The CDR3 spans 15 residues. V gave up 5 bases and J gave up 8 bases; unmatched junction bases: 11. The CDR3 DNA reads TGTGCCAGCTCAAAGAATAGCGGGAATTGGTATGAGCAGTTCTTC. Translating it yields CASSKNSGNWYEQFF.

The rearrangement uses TRBV19 and TRBJ1-2; TRBD1 might be the D (6 bases). Trimming removed 8 bases at V and 3 bases at J, with 16 bases between. The CDR3 totals 14 residues. Germline V gives CDR1 LNHDA, CDR2 SQIVND (reference sequence). CDR3 bases: TGTGCCAGTCACACTTCAGGGGCCTACTATGGCTACACCTTC. As protein: CASHTSGAYYGYTF.

The V gene is TRBV30, the J gene TRBJ2-1; 12 bases align to TRBD1. Trimming took 2 bases from V and 0 from J; bases not matched to a gene: 5. This CDR3 comprises 17 residues. Germline CDR1 reads GTSNPN; CDR2 reads SVGIG (reference sequence). This chain's CDR3 is CAWSRDRGLSSYNEQFF. Written as DNA, the CDR3 is TGTGCCTGGAGTAGGGACAGGGGGCTCAGCTCCTACAATGAGCAGTTCTTC.

The V call is TRBV28, the J call TRBJ1-5; 9 bases are a match to TRBD1. Germline lookup yields CDR1 MDHEN and CDR2 SYDVKM. The CDR3 contains 16 residues. The V gene end was trimmed by 6 bases and the J gene end by 1 base; junction bases not matched to a gene: 7. The CDR3 sequence: CASSPDRGESNQPQHF. CDR3 in DNA: TGTGCCAGCAGCCCTGACAGGGGGGAGAGCAATCAGCCCCAGCATTTT.

This rearrangement joins TRBV19 to TRBJ1-3; 8 nucleotides match TRBD1. The CDR3 loop spans 15 amino acids. With V trimmed by 6 bases and J by 2 bases, 6 bases remained unmatched. Germline V CDR1 and CDR2: LNHDA, SQIVND (reference sequence). CDR3: CASRDRVFTGNTIYF. Written as DNA, the CDR3 is TGTGCCAGTAGGGACAGGGTCTTCACTGGAAACACCATATATTTT.

The chain uses TRBV29-1 and TRBJ2-3, with TRBD2 as a possible D gene (6 bases). The CDR3 length is 15 residues. V lost 7 bases and J lost 0, with 17 bases in between. Germline V gene sequence: CDR1 SQVTM, CDR2 ANQGSEA. CDR3 loop: CSGMGTSQSTDTQYF. The CDR3 DNA is TGCAGCGGCATGGGGACTTCTCAGAGCACAGATACGCAGTATTTT.

CDR3: CASSLEQNNYGYTF. The CDR3 nucleotides are TGCGCCAGCAGCTTGGAACAGAATAACTATGGCTACACCTTC. J is TRBJ1-2 and V is TRBV5-1; the D is unclear. The V end was cut by 0 bases, the J end by 1 base, with 7 bases between. The CDR3 spans 14 residues. From germline, CDR1 is SGHRS and CDR2 YFSETQ.

The CDR3 DNA is TGTGCCAGCAGCGTAGAACAGGGCATTTGGGAGACCCAGTACTTC. Protein: CASSVEQGIWETQYF. This sequence joins TRBV9 and TRBJ2-5; D is perhaps TRBD1 (6 bases). Per the germline V gene, CDR1 is SGDLS and CDR2 is YYNGEE. This CDR3 comprises 15 residues. Trimming shortened V by 0 bases and J by 5 bases, and 14 bases separated the two germline ends.

This clone came up once. This chain uses TRBV5-1 with TRBJ1-4; tentative D call: TRBD1 (6 bases). This CDR3 is 15 amino acids long. Germline CDR1 is SGHRS and CDR2 is YFSETQ. Trimming removed 3 bases from V and 3 bases from J, with 12 bases in between. Here the CDR3 reads CASSWQGIANEKLFF. CDR3 nucleotides: TGCGCCAGCAGCTGGCAGGGGATAGCTAATGAAAAACTGTTTTTT.

This chain uses TRBV6-5 with TRBJ1-1, with 7 positions matching TRBD1. CDR1 is MNHEY and CDR2 is SVGAGI in the germline V gene. J gave up 1 base and V 2 bases, and 7 bases lay outside the gene matches. CDR3 length: 16 amino acids. In DNA form, the CDR3 reads TGTGCCAGCAGTTACGCAATCGGGACAGAGAACACTGAAGCTTTCTTT. Its translation: CASSYAIGTENTEAFF.

The J gene is TRBJ2-1, the V gene TRBV18; 7 bases map to TRBD2. The CDR3 consists of 13 residues. V was clipped by 3 bases and J by 5 bases; unmatched bases: 1. Germline V CDR1 and CDR2: KGHSH, LQKENI. CDR3 sequence: CASSPGLDNEQFF. In DNA, the CDR3 is TGTGCCAGCTCACCCGGACTAGACAATGAGCAGTTCTTC.

This clone was counted once. This chain joins TRBV4-1 and TRBJ1-2, with 8 bases that match TRBD1. Germline CDR1 and CDR2: MGHRA and YSYEKL. The CDR3 sequence is 16 residues long. J lost 6 bases, V lost 3 bases, and 12 bases had no gene match. The CDR3 DNA is TGCGCCAGCAGCCACCAGACAGGGGCCGCCCACGATGGCTACACCTTC. This codes for CASSHQTGAAHDGYTF.

J is TRBJ2-5 and V is TRBV5-1; 11 nucleotides align to TRBD2. Germline CDR1 is SGHRS and CDR2 is YFSETQ. V lost 3 bases, J lost 4 bases, and 8 bases stayed unmatched. This CDR3 spans 16 amino acids. The CDR3 bases are TGCGCCAGCAGCTGGGGACTAGCGGTAGTCGTAGAGACCCAGTACTTC. Translation gives CASSWGLAVVVETQYF.

The genes are TRBV7-2 and TRBJ2-5; D gene ambiguous. The germline V and J ends were trimmed by 3 bases and 0 bases, with 5 bases remaining between them. CDR3 length equals 13 residues. In germline, CDR1 is SGHTA, CDR2 FQGNSA. CDR3 sequence reads: CASSLSNQETQYF. The CDR3 coding sequence is TGTGCCAGCAGCTTGTCTAACCAAGAGACCCAGTACTTC.

The chain is built from TRBV30 and TRBJ2-7; D is possibly TRBD1 (6 bases). Germline values: CDR1 GTSNPN, CDR2 SVGIG (reference sequence). CDR3 length equals 15 residues. Trimming pared 0 bases from V and 0 bases from J, leaving 12 bases between. The DNA for the CDR3 is TGTGCCTGGAGTGTGGGGACATCAACCTCCTACGAGCAGTACTTC. This translates into CAWSVGTSTSYEQYF.

This clone appeared a single time. This sequence joins TRBV19 and TRBJ1-5, with 9 bases identical to TRBD1. Germline V gives CDR1 LNHDA, CDR2 SQIVND (reference sequence). V gave up 7 bases and J gave up 7 bases; unmatched junction bases: 14. The CDR3 is 16 residues long. Written as DNA, the CDR3 is TGTGCCAGTAACACCCCTGGGACAGGGACGGTCCAGCCCCAGCATTTT. It specifies CASNTPGTGTVQPQHF. Full variable domain (missing parts from reference TRBV19 and TRBJ1-5): DGGITQSPKYLFRKEGQNVTLSCEQNLNHDAMYWYRQDPGQGLRLIYYSQIVNDFQKGDIAEGYSVSREKKESFPLTVTSAQKNPTAFYLCASNTPGTGTVQPQHFGDGTRLSIL.

The CDR3 DNA sequence: TGTGCCAGCATGACTAGCGGGAGGAACTACGAGCAGTACTTC. This translates into CASMTSGRNYEQYF. The chain has TRBV6-6 and TRBJ2-7, with 13 bases matching TRBD2. The germline V gene encodes CDR1 MNHNY and CDR2 SVGAGI (reference sequence). This CDR3 has 14 amino acids. V lost 7 bases, J lost 3 bases, and 3 bases stayed unmatched.

The chain recombines TRBV7-2 with TRBJ2-1; D remains ambiguous. The CDR3 runs 12 residues. In germline, CDR1 is SGHTA, CDR2 FQGNSA. Trimming removed 5 bases at V and 9 bases at J, with 11 bases between. CDR3 nucleotide sequence: TGTGCCAGCAGCCCGGCCGGAAGTGAGCAGTTCTTC. Its protein product is CASSPAGSEQFF.

This clone has a single count. The chain has TRBV5-1 and TRBJ1-4, with D possibly matching TRBD1 (6 bases). The germline gives CDR1 SGHRS, CDR2 YFSETQ. V dropped 1 base and J dropped 8 bases, with 21 bases sitting between them. CDR3 length equals 17 residues. CDR3 sequence reads: CASSLFQGGGNREKLFF. The CDR3 bases are TGCGCCAGCAGCTTGTTCCAGGGAGGGGGTAATCGCGAAAAACTGTTTTTT. The variable domain in full, with the rest retrieved from reference TRBV5-1 and TRBJ1-4, is KAGVTQTPRYLIKTRGQQVTLSCSPISGHRSVSWYQQTPGQGLQFLFEYFSETQRNKGNFPGRFSGRQFSNSRSEMNVSTLELGDSALYLCASSLFQGGGNREKLFFGSGTQLSVL.

V usage is TRBV5-1 and J usage is TRBJ2-3, with D unresolved. Germline values: CDR1 SGHRS, CDR2 YFSETQ. The CDR3 covers 14 residues. Trimming left V 0 bases short and J 2 bases short, with 7 bases between. CDR3 bases: TGCGCCAGCAGCTTGGATCGGCCCACAGATACGCAGTATTTT. Protein: CASSLDRPTDTQYF. Drawing the rest from reference TRBV5-1 and TRBJ2-3, the complete variable domain is KAGVTQTPRYLIKTRGQQVTLSCSPISGHRSVSWYQQTPGQGLQFLFEYFSETQRNKGNFPGRFSGRQFSNSRSEMNVSTLELGDSALYLCASSLDRPTDTQYFGPGTRLTVL.

CDR3 amino acids: CASHPAGVTEAFF. CDR3 nucleotides: TGTGCCAGTCACCCCGCGGGAGTCACTGAAGCTTTCTTT. This sequence joins TRBV19 and TRBJ1-1; D call uncertain. Germline V gene data show CDR1 as LNHDA and CDR2 as SQIVND (reference sequence). CDR3 length: 13 residues. V lost 8 bases to trimming and J lost 4 bases, with 14 bases between them.

The V gene is TRBV6-5, the J gene TRBJ2-2; D gene unclear. Germline CDR1 is MNHEY and CDR2 is SVGAGI. The CDR3 extends over 13 amino acids. V lost 0 bases to trimming and J lost 6 bases, with 5 bases between them. The CDR3 reads CASSYSMSGELFF. The CDR3 nucleotides are TGTGCCAGCAGTTACTCGATGTCCGGGGAGCTGTTTTTT.

This clone showed up just once. The V and J genes are TRBV10-3 and TRBJ2-3; tentative D call: TRBD1 (5 bases). Trimming removed 0 bases from V and 5 bases from J, with 6 bases in between. The CDR3 covers 13 residues. Germline CDR1 and CDR2: ENHRY and SYGVKD. The CDR3 spells CAISESRVDTQYF. The CDR3 nucleotides are TGTGCCATCAGTGAGTCCAGGGTAGATACGCAGTATTTT.

The V gene is TRBV27, the J gene TRBJ1-1; the D gene is possibly TRBD1 (6 bases). There are 13 residues in the CDR3. Trimming pared 7 bases from V and 5 bases from J, leaving 14 bases between. Germline V gene lookup returns CDR1 MNHEY and CDR2 SMNVEV (reference sequence). This CDR3 reads CASKGQGGTEAFF. The CDR3 nucleotides are TGTGCCAGCAAGGGCCAAGGGGGGACTGAAGCTTTCTTT.